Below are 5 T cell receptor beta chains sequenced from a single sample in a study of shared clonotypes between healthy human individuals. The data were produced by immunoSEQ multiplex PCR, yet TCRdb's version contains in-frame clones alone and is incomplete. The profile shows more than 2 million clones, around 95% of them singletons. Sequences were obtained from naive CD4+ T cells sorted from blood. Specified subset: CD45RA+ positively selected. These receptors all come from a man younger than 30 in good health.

DNA of the CDR3: TGCAGCGTGGGAAGGGGTTTATCCTACGAGCAGTACTTC. Protein sequence: CSVGRGLSYEQYF. The J gene is TRBJ2-7, the V gene TRBV29-1; D is possibly TRBD1 (5 bases). This CDR3 has 13 residues. Germline V gene sequence: CDR1 SQVTM, CDR2 ANQGSEA. V lost 6 bases, J lost 1 base, and 13 bases lay in between.

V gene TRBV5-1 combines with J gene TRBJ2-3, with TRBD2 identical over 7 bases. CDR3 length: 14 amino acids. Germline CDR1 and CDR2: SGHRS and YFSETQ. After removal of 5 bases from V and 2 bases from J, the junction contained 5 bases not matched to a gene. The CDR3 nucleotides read TGCGCCAGCAGGCCCAGCGGGAACACAGATACGCAGTATTTT. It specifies CASRPSGNTDTQYF.

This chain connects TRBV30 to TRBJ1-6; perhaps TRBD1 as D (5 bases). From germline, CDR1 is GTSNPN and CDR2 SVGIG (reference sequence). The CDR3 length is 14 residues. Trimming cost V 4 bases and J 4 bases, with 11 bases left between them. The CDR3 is CAWTWDGYNSPLHF. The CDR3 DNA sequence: TGTGCCTGGACTTGGGACGGTTATAATTCACCCCTCCACTTT.

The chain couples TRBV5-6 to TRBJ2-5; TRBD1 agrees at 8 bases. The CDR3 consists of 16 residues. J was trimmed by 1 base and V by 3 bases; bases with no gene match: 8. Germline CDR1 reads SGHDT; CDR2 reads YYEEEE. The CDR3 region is CASSYRQGYGQETQYF. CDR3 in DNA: TGTGCCAGCAGCTACAGACAGGGGTACGGCCAAGAGACCCAGTACTTC.

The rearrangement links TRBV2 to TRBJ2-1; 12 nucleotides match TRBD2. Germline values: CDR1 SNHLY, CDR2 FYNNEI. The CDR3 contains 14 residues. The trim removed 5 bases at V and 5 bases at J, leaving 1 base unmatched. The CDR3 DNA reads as TGTGCCAGCAGTTGGACTAGCGGGAACAATGAGCAGTTCTTC. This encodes CASSWTSGNNEQFF.